A single sample gave rise to the 20 T cell receptor beta chains below, sequenced in a study of T cells after yellow fever vaccination. Each CDR3 protein is one row after TCRdb ran MiXCR on the 5' RACE reads. The data contain about 310,000 distinct CDR3 sequences, 3% to 4.5% of them singletons. The sequences come from PBMCs, collected on the day of the yellow fever booster vaccination. These receptors originate from a man aged 18 to 29 who received the YFV17D yellow fever vaccine.

The V call is TRBV5-4, the J call TRBJ2-6; 9 bases match TRBD2. This CDR3 is 19 amino acids long. CDR1 and CDR2 from the germline V gene are SGHNT and YYREEE (reference sequence). V shed 0 bases, J shed 2 bases, and the junction held 9 bases outside the gene matches. CDR3 region: CASSLGGGGGATGANVLTF. The DNA of the CDR3 is TGTGCCAGCAGCTTGGGAGGCGGCGGGGGGGCCACTGGGGCCAACGTCCTGACTTTC.

This clonotype was found many times. The chain joins TRBV4-3 to TRBJ1-2; 7 positions agree with TRBD1. Germline trimming cut 2 bases from V and 1 base from J; bases unmatched to any gene: 4. This CDR3 region has 15 residues. CDR1 is LGHNA and CDR2 is YSLEER in the germline V gene. The CDR3 DNA reads TGCGCCAGCAGCCAAAGGGACAGCTTTAACTATGGCTACACCTTC. It specifies CASSQRDSFNYGYTF.

This clonotype was detected many times. The CDR3 loop reads CASSHGRGVLYEQYF. CDR3 bases: TGTGCCAGCAGCCACGGCCGAGGAGTTCTCTACGAGCAGTACTTC. The chain employs TRBV6-5 and TRBJ2-7; D unclear. The V gene lost 6 bases and the J gene lost 3 bases, with 18 bases spanning the gap. The CDR3 is 15 amino acids. CDR1 is MNHEY and CDR2 is SVGAGI in the germline V gene.

There are many counts of this clonotype. This rearrangement joins TRBV5-6 to TRBJ2-4; either TRBD1 or TRBD2 may fit D (5 bases each). The CDR3 has 16 residues. The V gene's germline CDR1 is SGHDT and CDR2 YYEEEE. V was shortened by 1 base and J by 0 bases, with 11 bases between the two germline ends. The CDR3 region has the DNA TGTGCCAGCAGCTTGTGGGAGCAGGGAGCCAAAAACATTCAGTACTTC. The encoded protein is CASSLWEQGAKNIQYF.

This clonotype was counted ten times or more. The rearrangement links TRBV13 to TRBJ1-1; D gene unclear. The germline V gene has CDR1 PRHDT and CDR2 FYEKMQ (reference sequence). The V gene lost 5 bases and the J gene lost 1 base, with 11 bases spanning the gap. The CDR3 contains 14 residues. The CDR3 is CASSRGRPNTEAFF. CDR3 nucleotide sequence: TGTGCCAGCAGCAGAGGTCGGCCGAACACTGAAGCTTTCTTT.

Ten or more counts support this clonotype. CDR3 amino acids: CASSLYPQGQASTDTQYF. As DNA, the CDR3 is TGTGCCAGCAGTTTATATCCTCAGGGACAGGCAAGCACAGATACGCAGTATTTT. The chain combines TRBV27 with TRBJ2-3; 8 bases are a match to TRBD1. Germline-derived CDR1 and CDR2 are MNHEY and SMNVEV (reference sequence). The CDR3 totals 18 residues. V was clipped by 1 base and J by 0 bases; unmatched bases: 9.

This clonotype was observed at least ten times. V and J are TRBV18 and TRBJ1-1; no definite D call. This CDR3 is built from 13 residues. The germline V and J ends were trimmed by 9 bases and 0 bases, with 11 bases remaining between them. Germline-derived CDR1 and CDR2 are KGHSH and LQKENI. The DNA for the CDR3 is TGTGCCAGTAGAGACTCTATGAACACTGAAGCTTTCTTT. The encoded protein is CASRDSMNTEAFF.

This clonotype came up a few times. This chain connects TRBV7-6 to TRBJ2-5; 9 bases fit TRBD2. The CDR3 covers 16 residues. Germline CDR1 SGHVS, CDR2 FNYEAQ. Trimming at V came to 4 bases and at J to 5 bases, leaving 11 bases not matched to a gene. The CDR3 nucleotides are TGTGCCAGCAGCTCCACGGTAGCGGGGGCCAGGGAGACCCAGTACTTC. Translated: CASSSTVAGARETQYF.

The V gene is TRBV3-1, the J gene TRBJ2-2, with 15 bases matching TRBD2. V lost 4 bases to trimming and J lost 2 bases; unmatched junction nucleotides: 5. CDR1 and CDR2 (germline): LGHDT, YNNKEL (reference sequence). There are 18 residues in the CDR3. The CDR3 sequence: CASSLGTSGGINTGELFF. CDR3 DNA sequence: TGTGCCAGCAGCCTCGGGACTAGCGGGGGGATAAACACCGGGGAGCTGTTTTTT.

This clonotype was found many times. The chain uses TRBV12-3 or TRBV12-4 and TRBJ1-2; 7 bases map to TRBD1. This CDR3 is built from 13 residues. The V segment lost 3 bases and the J segment 7 bases; nucleotides outside the gene matches: 5. The CDR3 sequence is CASSFTGVSGYTF. The CDR3 DNA reads TGTGCCAGCAGTTTTACAGGGGTTAGTGGCTACACCTTC.

This clonotype occurred a few times. This rearrangement joins TRBV27 to TRBJ2-7; the match to TRBD2 covers 10 bases. The junction had 10 bases not matched to a gene; V was cut back by 6 bases and J by 2 bases. Germline CDR1 and CDR2: MNHEY and SMNVEV (reference sequence). The CDR3 runs 16 residues. The CDR3 protein is CASSPTPAGGPYEQYF. The CDR3 DNA is TGTGCCAGCAGCCCAACTCCAGCGGGGGGGCCCTACGAGCAGTACTTC.

This clonotype was observed a handful of times. V is TRBV7-9 and J is TRBJ2-7, with D possibly matching TRBD1 (6 bases). The V end was cut by 0 bases, the J end by 5 bases, with 11 bases between. Germline values: CDR1 SEHNR, CDR2 FQNEAQ (reference sequence). CDR3 length: 14 amino acids. In nucleotides, the CDR3 is TGTGCCAGCAGCTTAGCCGCAGGGGTCCACGAGCAGTACTTC. This gives the protein CASSLAAGVHEQYF.

The chain has TRBV20-1 and TRBJ2-1; 8 nucleotides agree with TRBD2. The J segment lost 1 base and the V segment lost 3 bases, leaving 2 bases of the junction unmatched. This CDR3 has 14 amino acids. Germline-derived CDR1 and CDR2 are DFQATT and SNEGSKA (reference sequence). CDR3 in amino acids: CSASPGGSYNEQFF. As DNA, the CDR3 is TGCAGTGCTAGTCCGGGGGGGTCCTACAATGAGCAGTTCTTC.

This clonotype appeared a few times. J is TRBJ1-2 and V is TRBV10-3, with D perhaps matching TRBD1 (5 bases). This CDR3 is 14 amino acids long. The V gene lost 0 bases and the J gene lost 6 bases, with 11 bases spanning the gap. CDR1 is ENHRY and CDR2 is SYGVKD in the germline V gene. The CDR3 DNA is TGTGCCATCAGTGAGTCGATAAAACAGGATGGCTACACCTTC. Translated, it gives CAISESIKQDGYTF.

This clonotype came up many times. The rearrangement joins TRBV5-1 to TRBJ1-1; possible D gene TRBD1, 6 bases. CDR1 and CDR2 from the germline V gene are SGHRS and YFSETQ. V lost 4 bases and J 4 bases, leaving 17 bases between the germline ends. The length of the CDR3 is 15 residues. The CDR3 bases are TGCGCCAGCAGCGCACTCTCACAGGGTGGCACTGAAGCTTTCTTT. Its translation is CASSALSQGGTEAFF.

This clonotype was seen at least ten times. J is TRBJ2-7 and V is TRBV7-9, with D perhaps given as TRBD1 or TRBD2 (7 bases each). Germline CDR1 and CDR2: SEHNR and FQNEAQ (reference sequence). This CDR3 spans 12 amino acids. Trimming stripped 10 bases from V and 5 bases from J, with 15 bases between. This CDR3 reads CATREGANEQYF. CDR3 coding DNA: TGTGCCACTAGGGAGGGGGCTAACGAGCAGTACTTC.

This clonotype occurred many times. The chain recombines TRBV27 with TRBJ2-2; D is uncertain. The germline V gene has CDR1 MNHEY and CDR2 SMNVEV (reference sequence). This CDR3 has 13 residues. Trimming took 5 bases from V and 4 from J, leaving 8 bases between them. CDR3 nucleotides: TGTGCCAGCAGTACTTATTTCACCGGGGAGCTGTTTTTT. Amino acid sequence: CASSTYFTGELFF.

The chain is built from TRBV28 and TRBJ1-2, with D tentatively TRBD1 (5 bases). V was clipped by 8 bases and J by 4 bases, with 11 bases between them. The CDR3 spans 12 residues. CDR1 MDHEN and CDR2 SYDVKM come from the germline V gene. CDR3 sequence: CASGDSLYGYTF. The CDR3 bases are TGTGCCAGCGGAGACAGCCTCTATGGCTACACCTTC.

This clonotype was counted between two and nine times. The gene calls are TRBV20-1 and TRBJ2-1, with D perhaps given as TRBD1 or TRBD2 (5 bases each). Germline V gene lookup returns CDR1 DFQATT and CDR2 SNEGSKA (reference sequence). The CDR3 sequence is 14 residues long. Trimming took 4 bases from V and 6 from J, leaving 16 bases between them. CDR3 nucleotide sequence: TGCAGTGCTACCCGGGACCCAGCCACCAATGAGCAGTTCTTC. Translated, it gives CSATRDPATNEQFF.

The sample holds a few counts of this clonotype. The chain links TRBV20-1 to TRBJ2-1; 8 bases are shared with TRBD2. V lost 0 bases, J lost 6 bases, and 7 bases stayed unmatched. The CDR3 spans 15 residues. Germline assignment: CDR1 DFQATT and CDR2 SNEGSKA (reference sequence). The CDR3 spells CSARDPGLGGNEQFF. Written as DNA, the CDR3 is TGCAGTGCTAGAGATCCGGGACTAGGCGGCAATGAGCAGTTCTTC.